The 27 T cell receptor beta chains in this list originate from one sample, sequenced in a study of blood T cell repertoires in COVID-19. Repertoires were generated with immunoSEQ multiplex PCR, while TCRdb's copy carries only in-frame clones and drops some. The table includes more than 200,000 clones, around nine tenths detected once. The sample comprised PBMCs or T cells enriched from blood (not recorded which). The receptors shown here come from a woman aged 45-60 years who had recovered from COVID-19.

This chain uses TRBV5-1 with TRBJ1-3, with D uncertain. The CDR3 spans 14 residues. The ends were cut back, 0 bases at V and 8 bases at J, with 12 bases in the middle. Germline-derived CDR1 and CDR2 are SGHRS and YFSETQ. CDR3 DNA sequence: TGCGCCAGCAGCTTGGAGGCGGGTTGGGACACCATATATTTT. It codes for CASSLEAGWDTIYF.

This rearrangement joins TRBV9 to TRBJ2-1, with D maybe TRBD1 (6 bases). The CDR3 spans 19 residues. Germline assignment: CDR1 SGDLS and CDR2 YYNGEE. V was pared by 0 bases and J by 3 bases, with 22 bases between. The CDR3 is CASSVDPGARNLIYNEQFF. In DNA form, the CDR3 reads TGTGCCAGCAGCGTAGACCCAGGGGCGCGAAACCTGATCTACAATGAGCAGTTCTTC.

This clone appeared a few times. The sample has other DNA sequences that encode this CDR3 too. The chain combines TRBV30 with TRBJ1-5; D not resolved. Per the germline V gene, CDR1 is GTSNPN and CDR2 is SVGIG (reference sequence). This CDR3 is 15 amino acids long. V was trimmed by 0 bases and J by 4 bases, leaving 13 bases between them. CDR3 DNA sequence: TGTGCCTGGAGTGTCCGGGGAGGGCTGAATCAGCCCCAGCATTTT. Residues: CAWSVRGGLNQPQHF.

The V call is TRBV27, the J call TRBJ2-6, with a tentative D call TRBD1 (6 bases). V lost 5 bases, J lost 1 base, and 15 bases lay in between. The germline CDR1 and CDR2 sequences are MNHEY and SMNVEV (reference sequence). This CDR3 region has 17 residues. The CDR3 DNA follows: TGTGCCAGCAGTCCTTCCCCCACAGGGTCTGGGGCCAACGTCCTGACTTTC. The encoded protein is CASSPSPTGSGANVLTF.

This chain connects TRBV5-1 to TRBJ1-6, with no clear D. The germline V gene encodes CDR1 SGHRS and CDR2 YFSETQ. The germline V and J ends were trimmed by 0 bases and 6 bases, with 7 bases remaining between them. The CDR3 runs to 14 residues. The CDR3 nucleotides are TGCGCCAGCAGCTTGGGGACTCCTAATTCACCCCTCCACTTT. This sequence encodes CASSLGTPNSPLHF.

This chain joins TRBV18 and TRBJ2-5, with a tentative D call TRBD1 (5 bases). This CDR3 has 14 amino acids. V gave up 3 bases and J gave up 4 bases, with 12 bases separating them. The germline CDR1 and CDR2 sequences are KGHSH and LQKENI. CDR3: CASSPPWGVETQYF. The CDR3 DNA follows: TGTGCCAGCTCACCTCCGTGGGGCGTAGAGACCCAGTACTTC.

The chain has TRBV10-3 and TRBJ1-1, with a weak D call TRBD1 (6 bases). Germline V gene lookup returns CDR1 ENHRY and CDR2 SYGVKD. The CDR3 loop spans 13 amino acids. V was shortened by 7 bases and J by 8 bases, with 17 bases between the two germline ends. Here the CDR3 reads CAINTGFNSEAFF. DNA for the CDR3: TGTGCCATCAATACAGGGTTTAATTCGGAAGCTTTCTTT.

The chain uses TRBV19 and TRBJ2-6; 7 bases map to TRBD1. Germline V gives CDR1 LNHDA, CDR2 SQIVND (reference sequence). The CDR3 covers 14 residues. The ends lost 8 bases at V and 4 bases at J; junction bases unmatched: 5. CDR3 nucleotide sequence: TGTGCCAGTGGGACAGTCACAGGGGCCAACGTCCTGACTTTC. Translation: CASGTVTGANVLTF.

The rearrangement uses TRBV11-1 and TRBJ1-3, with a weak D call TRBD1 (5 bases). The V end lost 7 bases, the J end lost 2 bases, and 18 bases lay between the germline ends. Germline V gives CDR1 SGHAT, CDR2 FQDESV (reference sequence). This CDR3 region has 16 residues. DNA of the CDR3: TGTGCCAGCACACCCCGGGCGGGGACTCCTGGAAACACCATATATTTT. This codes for CASTPRAGTPGNTIYF.

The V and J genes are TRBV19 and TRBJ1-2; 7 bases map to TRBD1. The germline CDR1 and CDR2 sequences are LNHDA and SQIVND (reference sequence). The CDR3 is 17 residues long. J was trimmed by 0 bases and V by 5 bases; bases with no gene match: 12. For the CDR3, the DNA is TGTGCCAGTAGTCCCCGGCCGCCACAGGGGACTAACTATGGCTACACCTTC. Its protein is CASSPRPPQGTNYGYTF.

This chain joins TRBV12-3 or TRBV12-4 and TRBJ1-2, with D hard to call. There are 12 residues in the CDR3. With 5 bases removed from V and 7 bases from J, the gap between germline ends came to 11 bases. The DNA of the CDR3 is TGTGCCAGCAGTCGTGAAACTATTGGCTACACCTTC. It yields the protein CASSRETIGYTF.

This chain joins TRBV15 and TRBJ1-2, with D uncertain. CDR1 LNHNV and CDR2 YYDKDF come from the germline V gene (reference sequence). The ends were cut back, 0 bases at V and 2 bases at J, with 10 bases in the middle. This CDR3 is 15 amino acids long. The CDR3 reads CATSRDLGENYGYTF. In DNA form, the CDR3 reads TGTGCCACCAGCAGAGATCTCGGGGAAAACTATGGCTACACCTTC.

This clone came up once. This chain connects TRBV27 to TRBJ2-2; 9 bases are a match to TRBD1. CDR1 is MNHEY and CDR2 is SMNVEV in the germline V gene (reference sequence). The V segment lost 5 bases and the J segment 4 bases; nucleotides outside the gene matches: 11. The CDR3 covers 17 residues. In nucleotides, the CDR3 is TGTGCCAGCAGTCGCTTACTCGGGACAGGGATCACCGGGGAGCTGTTTTTT. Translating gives CASSRLLGTGITGELFF.

The CDR3 here is CAISGQGTYEQYF. The CDR3 DNA reads as TGTGCCATCAGCGGACAGGGAACCTACGAGCAGTACTTC. V and J are TRBV10-3 and TRBJ2-7; 8 bases are a match to TRBD1. The CDR3 is made up of 13 amino acids. Germline V gene lookup returns CDR1 ENHRY and CDR2 SYGVKD. J lost 2 bases, V lost 6 bases, and 3 bases had no gene match.

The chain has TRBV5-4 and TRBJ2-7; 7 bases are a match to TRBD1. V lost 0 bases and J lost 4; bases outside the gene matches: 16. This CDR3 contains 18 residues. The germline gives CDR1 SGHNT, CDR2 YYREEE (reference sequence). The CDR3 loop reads CASSLEPSRRDSSYEQYF. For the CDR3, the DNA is TGTGCCAGCAGCTTGGAACCCTCTCGCCGGGACAGTAGTTACGAGCAGTACTTC. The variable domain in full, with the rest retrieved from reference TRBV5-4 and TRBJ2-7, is ETGVTQSPTHLIKTRGQQVTLRCSSQSGHNTVSWYQQALGQGPQFIFQYYREEENGRGNFPPRFSGLQFPNYSSELNVNALELDDSALYLCASSLEPSRRDSSYEQYFGPGTRLTVT.

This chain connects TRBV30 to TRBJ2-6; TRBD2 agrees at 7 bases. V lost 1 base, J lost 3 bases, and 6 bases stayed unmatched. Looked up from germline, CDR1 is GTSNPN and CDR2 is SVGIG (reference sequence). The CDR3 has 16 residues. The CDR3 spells CAWSERGGDGANVLTF. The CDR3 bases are TGTGCCTGGAGTGAAAGGGGAGGGGATGGGGCCAACGTCCTGACTTTC.

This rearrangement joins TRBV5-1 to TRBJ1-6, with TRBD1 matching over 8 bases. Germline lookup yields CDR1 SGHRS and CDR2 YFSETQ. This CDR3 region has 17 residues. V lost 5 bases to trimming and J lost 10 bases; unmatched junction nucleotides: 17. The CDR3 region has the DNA TGCGCCAGCAGAAGGTCCTACCAGACAGGGGTGGAATCACCCCTCCACTTT. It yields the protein CASRRSYQTGVESPLHF.

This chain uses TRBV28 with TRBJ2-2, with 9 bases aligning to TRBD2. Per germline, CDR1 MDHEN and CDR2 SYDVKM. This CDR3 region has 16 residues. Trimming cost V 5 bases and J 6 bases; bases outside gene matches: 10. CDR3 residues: CASSPPGGRASGELFF. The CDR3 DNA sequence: TGTGCCAGCAGTCCCCCGGGCGGGAGGGCCTCCGGGGAGCTGTTTTTT. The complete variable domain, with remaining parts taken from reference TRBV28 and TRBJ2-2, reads DVKVTQSSRYLVKRTGEKVFLECVQDMDHENMFWYRQDPGLGLRLIYFSYDVKMKEKGDIPEGYSVSREKKERFSLILESASTNQTSMYLCASSPPGGRASGELFFGEGSRLTVL.

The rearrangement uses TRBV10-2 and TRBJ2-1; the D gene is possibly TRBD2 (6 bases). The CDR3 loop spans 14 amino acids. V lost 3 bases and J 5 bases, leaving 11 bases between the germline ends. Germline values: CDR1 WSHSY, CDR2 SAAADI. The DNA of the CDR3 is TGCGCCAGCAGTGACCGCGGAGGGAACAATGAGCAGTTCTTC. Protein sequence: CASSDRGGNNEQFF.

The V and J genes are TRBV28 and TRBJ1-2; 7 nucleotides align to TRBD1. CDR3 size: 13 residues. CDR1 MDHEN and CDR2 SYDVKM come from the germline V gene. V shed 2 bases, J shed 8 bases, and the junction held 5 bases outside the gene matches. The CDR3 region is CASSLRTGGGYTF. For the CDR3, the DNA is TGTGCCAGCAGTTTAAGGACAGGTGGCGGCTACACCTTC.

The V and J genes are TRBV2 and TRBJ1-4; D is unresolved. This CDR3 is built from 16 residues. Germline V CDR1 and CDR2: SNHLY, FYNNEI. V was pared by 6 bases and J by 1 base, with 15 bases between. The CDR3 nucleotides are TGTGCCAGCAGCCGCGGAGAACCCCTAACTAATGAAAAACTGTTTTTT. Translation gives CASSRGEPLTNEKLFF.

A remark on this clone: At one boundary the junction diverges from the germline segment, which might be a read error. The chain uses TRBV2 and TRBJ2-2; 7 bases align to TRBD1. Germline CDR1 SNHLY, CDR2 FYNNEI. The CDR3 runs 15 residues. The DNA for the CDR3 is TGTGCCAGCAGGACCGGGACAGCCCTTACCGAGGAGCTGTTTTTT. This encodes CASRTGTALTEELFF.

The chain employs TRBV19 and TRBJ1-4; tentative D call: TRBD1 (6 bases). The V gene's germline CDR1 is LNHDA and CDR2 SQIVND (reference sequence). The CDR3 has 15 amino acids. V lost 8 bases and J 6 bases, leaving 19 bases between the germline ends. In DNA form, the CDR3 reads TGTGCCAGTCTCCCCGCCCGGACAGCGGATGAAAAACTGTTTTTT. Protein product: CASLPARTADEKLFF.

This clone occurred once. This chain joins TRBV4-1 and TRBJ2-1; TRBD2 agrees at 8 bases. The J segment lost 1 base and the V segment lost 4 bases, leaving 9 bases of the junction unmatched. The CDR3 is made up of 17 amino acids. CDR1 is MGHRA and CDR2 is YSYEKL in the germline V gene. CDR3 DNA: TGCGCCAGCAGCCCGGACGGGAGGGCCCCTTCCTACAATGAGCAGTTCTTC. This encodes CASSPDGRAPSYNEQFF.

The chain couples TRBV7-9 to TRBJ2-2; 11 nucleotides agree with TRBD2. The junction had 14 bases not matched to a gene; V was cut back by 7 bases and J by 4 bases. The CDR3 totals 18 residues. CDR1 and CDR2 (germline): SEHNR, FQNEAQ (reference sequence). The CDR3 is CASIPLTRLAGSTGELFF. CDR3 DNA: TGTGCCAGCATCCCTTTAACCCGACTAGCGGGAAGCACCGGGGAGCTGTTTTTT.

This CDR3 reads CSVDDGTGNNEQFF. DNA of the CDR3: TGCAGCGTTGATGACGGGACAGGGAACAATGAGCAGTTCTTC. The genes are TRBV29-1 and TRBJ2-1; 9 bases are shared with TRBD1. V lost 3 bases to trimming and J lost 5 bases; unmatched junction nucleotides: 5. Germline assignment: CDR1 SQVTM and CDR2 ANQGSEA. The CDR3 has 14 residues.

As DNA, the CDR3 is TGTGCCAGCAGCCGCTCCGGCGGGAGAGGCTACAATGAGCAGTTCTTC. The encoded protein is CASSRSGGRGYNEQFF. The chain links TRBV5-6 to TRBJ2-1; TRBD2 matches at 7 bases. Looked up from germline, CDR1 is SGHDT and CDR2 is YYEEEE. This CDR3 contains 16 residues. V was clipped by 4 bases and J by 3 bases; unmatched bases: 10. Full variable domain (outside the CDR3, taken from reference TRBV5-6 and TRBJ2-1): DAGVTQSPTHLIKTRGQQVTLRCSPKSGHDTVSWYQQALGQGPQFIFQYYEEEERQRGNFPDRFSGHQFPNYSSELNVNALLLGDSALYLCASSRSGGRGYNEQFFGPGTRLTVL.